The present T cell receptor (beta chain) was sequenced within a study of breast tumors, draining lymph nodes, adjacent tissues. This clonotype was seen a handful of times. The lymph nodes were axillary draining lymph nodes from breast cancer patients. TCRdb itself ran the multiplex PCR reads through MiXCR, one entry per CDR3 protein. Here the sample spans approximately 130,000 distinct CDR3 sequences, 21% being singletons. The CDR3 is 18 residues long. V lost 4 bases, J lost 0 bases, and 19 bases lay in between. Germline CDR1 is LGHDT and CDR2 is YNNKEL (reference sequence). The source of this sequence is a female donor with breast cancer. Some clones in this sample may be carry-over from other donors' samples. Specimen: axillary lymph node tissue. This chain links TRBV3-1 with TRBJ1-3, with a tentative D call TRBD1 (5 bases). The CDR3 region has the DNA TGTGCCAGCAGCCCGTGGGACTTCGATTTGGGCTCTGGAAACACCATATATTTT. Translation gives CASSPWDFDLGSGNTIYF.